This is a list of T cell receptor beta chains from one sample in a study of T-cell reconstitution after alpha-beta-depleted transplantation in children. MiXCR, run by TCRdb on the PCR reads, gives a single entry per CDR3 protein. The repertoire has around 450,000 distinct CDR3 sequences, 10% of them found once; the top ten carry about 2%. Source: PBMCs, taken before TCRalphabeta/CD19-depleted stem cell transplant. The receptor source for this set is a child aged 2-15 years with inherited bone marrow failure, due to receive a stem cell transplant. Both conserved end residues are part of each CDR3. Each record gives: CDR3 length, V gene, D gene, J gene, clone size, CDR3 protein, CDR3 DNA. The D gene is left open where the match is weak. The size field is filled for only some rows; it gives once, few, many or a size class.

len: 15; v_gene: TRBV7-2; d_gene: TRBD1; j_gene: TRBJ1-2; abundance: many; CDR3aa: CASSPNRDRFYGYTF; CDR3nt: TGTGCCAGCAGCCCAAACCGGGACAGGTTCTATGGCTACACCTTC
len: 15; v_gene: TRBV12-3/TRBV12-4; d_gene: TRBD1; j_gene: TRBJ2-7; abundance: NA; CDR3aa: CASSPRGQGSYEQYF; CDR3nt: TGTGCCAGCAGTCCTAGGGGACAGGGAAGTTACGAGCAGTACTTC
len: 14; v_gene: TRBV29-1; d_gene: NA; j_gene: TRBJ2-2; abundance: many; CDR3aa: CSVDFRGPAGELFF; CDR3nt: TGCAGCGTTGACTTCCGAGGCCCGGCCGGGGAGCTGTTTTTT
len: 13; v_gene: TRBV5-1; d_gene: TRBD2; j_gene: TRBJ2-1; abundance: many; CDR3aa: CASSWAPGGEQFF; CDR3nt: TGCGCCAGCAGCTGGGCCCCGGGAGGTGAGCAGTTCTTC
len: 14; v_gene: TRBV5-1; d_gene: TRBD2; j_gene: TRBJ2-7; abundance: many; CDR3aa: CASSTGLALYEQYF; CDR3nt: TGCGCCAGCAGCACGGGACTAGCGCTCTACGAGCAGTACTTC
len: 19; v_gene: TRBV24-1; d_gene: TRBD2; j_gene: TRBJ2-5; abundance: many; CDR3aa: CATSDWGGSGLAAQETQYF; CDR3nt: TGTGCCACCAGTGATTGGGGGGGCTCGGGACTAGCAGCTCAAGAGACCCAGTACTTC
len: 10; v_gene: TRBV20-1; d_gene: NA; j_gene: TRBJ2-3; abundance: many; CDR3aa: CSATADTQYF; CDR3nt: TGCAGTGCTACGGCAGATACGCAGTATTTT
len: 17; v_gene: TRBV5-5; d_gene: TRBD1; j_gene: TRBJ2-1; abundance: many; CDR3aa: CASSLLGTGARGGEQFF; CDR3nt: TGTGCCAGCAGCTTGTTGGGTACAGGGGCCCGAGGGGGTGAGCAGTTCTTC
len: 14; v_gene: TRBV2; d_gene: NA; j_gene: TRBJ2-3; abundance: many; CDR3aa: CASSYGQLTDTQYF; CDR3nt: TGTGCCAGCAGTTATGGACAGCTAACAGATACGCAGTATTTT
len: 15; v_gene: TRBV6-5; d_gene: NA; j_gene: TRBJ2-7; abundance: many; CDR3aa: CASSYTLASYHEQYF; CDR3nt: TGTGCCAGCAGTTACACGTTGGCTAGCTACCACGAGCAGTACTTC
len: 15; v_gene: TRBV28; d_gene: NA; j_gene: TRBJ2-2; abundance: many; CDR3aa: CASFWQGLGAGELFF; CDR3nt: TGTGCCAGCTTCTGGCAGGGTCTTGGAGCCGGGGAGCTGTTTTTT
len: 14; v_gene: TRBV5-1; d_gene: NA; j_gene: TRBJ1-1; abundance: few; CDR3aa: CASSLDPGSTEAFF; CDR3nt: TGCGCCAGCAGCCTGGACCCAGGTTCAACTGAAGCTTTCTTT
len: 18; v_gene: TRBV5-4; d_gene: TRBD2; j_gene: TRBJ2-1; abundance: few; CDR3aa: CASRTSGIQTGSYNEQFF; CDR3nt: TGTGCCAGCAGGACTAGCGGGATCCAAACGGGGTCCTACAATGAGCAGTTCTTC
len: 15; v_gene: TRBV7-9; d_gene: TRBD2; j_gene: TRBJ2-7; abundance: many; CDR3aa: CASSFYLAGDYEQYF; CDR3nt: TGTGCCAGCAGCTTTTATTTAGCGGGAGACTACGAGCAGTACTTC
len: 15; v_gene: TRBV12-3/TRBV12-4; d_gene: NA; j_gene: TRBJ1-5; abundance: many; CDR3aa: CASSLDSQRNQPQHF; CDR3nt: TGTGCCAGCAGTTTAGATTCGCAGAGAAATCAGCCCCAGCATTTT
len: 13; v_gene: TRBV3-1; d_gene: NA; j_gene: TRBJ1-3; abundance: many; CDR3aa: CASSPHPGNTIYF; CDR3nt: TGTGCCAGCAGCCCTCATCCCGGAAACACCATATATTTT
len: 17; v_gene: TRBV9; d_gene: TRBD2; j_gene: TRBJ2-4; abundance: many; CDR3aa: CASSVESGSGRRNIQYF; CDR3nt: TGTGCCAGCAGCGTAGAAAGCGGTAGCGGGAGACGAAACATTCAGTACTTC
len: 14; v_gene: TRBV7-2; d_gene: TRBD2; j_gene: TRBJ2-7; abundance: NA; CDR3aa: CATGLAAASYEQYF; CDR3nt: TGTGCCACAGGACTAGCGGCAGCATCCTACGAGCAGTACTTC
len: 13; v_gene: TRBV29-1; d_gene: NA; j_gene: TRBJ1-2; abundance: few; CDR3aa: CSAFAWTSYGYTF; CDR3nt: TGCAGCGCCTTCGCATGGACATCCTATGGCTACACCTTC
len: 14; v_gene: TRBV10-3; d_gene: NA; j_gene: TRBJ2-1; abundance: NA; CDR3aa: CATMGGEDYNEQFF; CDR3nt: TGTGCCACCATGGGCGGGGAGGACTACAATGAGCAGTTCTTC
len: 14; v_gene: TRBV7-9; d_gene: NA; j_gene: TRBJ2-2; abundance: many; CDR3aa: CASSLDSNTGELFF; CDR3nt: TGTGCCAGCAGCTTAGACAGTAACACCGGGGAGCTGTTTTTT
len: 13; v_gene: TRBV5-1; d_gene: NA; j_gene: TRBJ1-1; abundance: many; CDR3aa: CASSKDMNTEAFF; CDR3nt: TGCGCCAGCAGCAAGGACATGAACACTGAAGCTTTCTTT
len: 14; v_gene: TRBV28; d_gene: TRBD2; j_gene: TRBJ2-7; abundance: few; CDR3aa: CASSVPGLSYEQYF; CDR3nt: TGTGCCAGCAGTGTTCCGGGACTAAGCTACGAGCAGTACTTC
len: 15; v_gene: TRBV19; d_gene: NA; j_gene: TRBJ1-2; abundance: many; CDR3aa: CASSTWGGAPYGYTF; CDR3nt: TGTGCCAGTAGTACCTGGGGGGGGGCCCCCTATGGCTACACCTTC
len: 16; v_gene: TRBV18; d_gene: TRBD2; j_gene: TRBJ2-7; abundance: few; CDR3aa: CASSHASGSVILEQYF; CDR3nt: TGTGCCAGCTCACACGCTAGCGGGTCCGTAATTCTCGAGCAGTACTTC
len: 11; v_gene: TRBV29-1; d_gene: TRBD2; j_gene: TRBJ2-7; abundance: many; CDR3aa: CSVGTSGWQYF; CDR3nt: TGCAGCGTGGGTACTAGCGGGTGGCAGTACTTC
len: 13; v_gene: TRBV27; d_gene: NA; j_gene: TRBJ1-2; abundance: many; CDR3aa: CASSSNRVSGYTF; CDR3nt: TGTGCCAGCAGTTCCAACAGGGTTTCTGGCTACACCTTC
len: 15; v_gene: TRBV30; d_gene: NA; j_gene: TRBJ2-1; abundance: many; CDR3aa: CAWSPTGLSYNEQFF; CDR3nt: TGTGCCTGGAGTCCCACGGGACTGAGCTACAATGAGCAGTTCTTC
len: 13; v_gene: TRBV30; d_gene: NA; j_gene: TRBJ2-5; abundance: NA; CDR3aa: CAWSVLAGETQYF; CDR3nt: TGTGCCTGGAGTGTACTCGCGGGAGAGACCCAGTACTTC
len: 14; v_gene: TRBV5-1; d_gene: NA; j_gene: TRBJ2-3; abundance: many; CDR3aa: CASSLELSTDTQYF; CDR3nt: TGCGCCAGCAGCTTGGAACTCAGCACAGATACGCAGTATTTT